The clone carrying this T cell receptor (beta chain) has just a few counts. A much larger clone lies a single base off, so this may be a read error. RNA transcripts served as the template for amplifying TCR beta CDR3 regions. In the first-round RT-PCR of the TCR CDR3, the HTBI primer set was used. TCRdb re-called the multiplex PCR reads through MiXCR, storing one row per CDR3 protein. The sample carries more than 550,000 distinct CDR3 sequences, 18% recorded once. This specimen comes from a study of T cells in Graves' hyperthyroidism and ophthalmopathy. The CDR3 has 12 residues. Germline CDR1 and CDR2: SNHLY and FYNNEI.

The clonotype comes from a woman aged 45-65 years with Graves' hyperthyroidism that later progressed to Graves' ophthalmopathy. The sequencing sample was made of blood. This chain connects TRBV2 to TRBJ1-2; no reliable D call. The CDR3 loop reads CTSSVSAYGYTF. In nucleotides, the CDR3 is TGTACCAGCAGTGTGTCGGCCTATGGCTACACCTTC. Filled out from reference TRBV2 and TRBJ1-2, the complete variable domain reads EPEVTQTPSHQVTQMGQEVILRCVPISNHLYFYWYRQILGQKVEFLVSFYNNEISEKSEIFDDQFSVERPDGSNFTLKIRSTKLEDSAMYFCTSSVSAYGYTFGSGTRLTVV.